Each of the 8 T cell receptor beta chains below was sequenced from the same sample in a study of blood T cell repertoires in COVID-19. The data were produced by immunoSEQ multiplex PCR, yet TCRdb's version contains in-frame clones alone and is incomplete. The sample includes hundreds of thousands of clones, roughly 89% of them seen just once. Sequencing was done on a sample of PBMCs or T cells enriched from blood (not recorded which). The receptors come from a woman aged 50 to 60 who had been exposed to COVID-19.

This clone has a single count. The V gene is TRBV30, the J gene TRBJ1-2; D gene ambiguous. Germline values: CDR1 GTSNPN, CDR2 SVGIG (reference sequence). V lost 2 bases to trimming and J lost 4 bases, with 8 bases between them. This CDR3 comprises 12 residues. The CDR3, as DNA: TGTGCCTGGAGTCGCACTTCCTATGGCTACACCTTC. This codes for CAWSRTSYGYTF. Looking up the rest from reference TRBV30 and TRBJ1-2 gives the full variable domain: SQTIHQWPATLVQPVGSPLSLECTVEGTSNPNLYWYRQAAGRGLQLLFYSVGIGQISSEVPQNLSASRPQDRQFILSSKKLLLSDSGFYLCAWSRTSYGYTFGSGTRLTVV.

V and J are TRBV6-5 and TRBJ2-3, with 8 positions matching TRBD2. V shed 10 bases, J shed 1 base, and the junction held 4 bases outside the gene matches. The CDR3 is made up of 13 amino acids. Looked up from germline, CDR1 is MNHEY and CDR2 is SVGAGI. The CDR3 DNA is TGTGCCACGGTTAGCGGGGGCACAGATACGCAGTATTTT. This translates into CATVSGGTDTQYF.

The genes are TRBV6-4 and TRBJ1-2; 7 bases agree with TRBD1. CDR1 and CDR2 (germline): MRHNA, SNTAGT. The CDR3 is made up of 15 amino acids. J was trimmed by 0 bases and V by 2 bases; bases with no gene match: 3. CDR3 DNA: TGTGCCAGCAGTGACCACAGGGGTGCTAACTATGGCTACACCTTC. Encoded protein: CASSDHRGANYGYTF.

This clone was seen just once. V gene TRBV6-1 combines with J gene TRBJ1-2; no clear D. The V end was cut by 0 bases, the J end by 4 bases, with 6 bases between. Germline V CDR1 and CDR2: MNHNS, SASEGT. The CDR3 is 13 residues long. The CDR3 loop reads CASSEARGYGYTF. In DNA form, the CDR3 reads TGTGCCAGCAGTGAAGCTCGAGGCTATGGCTACACCTTC.

This chain uses TRBV6-1 with TRBJ1-6, with D possibly TRBD1 on 5 matching bases. From germline, CDR1 is MNHNS and CDR2 SASEGT. Trimming removed 4 bases from V and 8 bases from J, with 18 bases in between. This CDR3 spans 16 amino acids. The DNA of the CDR3 is TGTGCCAGCAGTGTTTCTGGTCGGCAGGGTGATTCACCCCTCCACTTT. Protein: CASSVSGRQGDSPLHF.

The chain recombines TRBV7-8 with TRBJ1-5; D uncertain. Germline V gives CDR1 SGHVS, CDR2 FQNEAQ. The V and J ends lost 6 bases and 0 bases respectively, with 9 bases between them. This CDR3 region has 14 residues. CDR3 sequence (DNA): TGTGCCAGCAGACTAGGTAGTAGCAATCAGCCCCAGCATTTT. Its translation: CASRLGSSNQPQHF. Variable domain in full (rest from reference TRBV7-8 and TRBJ1-5): GAGVSQSPRYKVAKRGQDVALRCDPISGHVSLFWYQQALGQGPEFLTYFQNEAQLDKSGLPSDRFFAERPEGSVSTLKIQRTQQEDSAVYLCASRLGSSNQPQHFGDGTRLSIL.

The CDR3 DNA is TGTGCCAGCTCACCCGGGACTAGCGGGGCCAACAATGAGCAGTTCTTC. Translating it yields CASSPGTSGANNEQFF. This sequence joins TRBV18 and TRBJ2-1; 13 bases map to TRBD2. Germline V CDR1 and CDR2: KGHSH, LQKENI. J was trimmed by 5 bases and V by 3 bases; bases with no gene match: 4. This CDR3 is built from 16 residues.

The chain combines TRBV7-9 with TRBJ2-7, with D unresolved. The germline gives CDR1 SEHNR, CDR2 FQNEAQ (reference sequence). V was clipped by 4 bases and J by 2 bases, with 9 bases between them. This CDR3 has 13 amino acids. The CDR3 spells CASSSLYTYEQYF. CDR3 DNA sequence: TGTGCCAGCAGCTCCCTTTATACCTACGAGCAGTACTTC.